This T cell receptor (beta chain) was identified in a study of cytomegalovirus exposure and HLA in healthy donors (dated by TCRdb to the late 2010s). Describing the broader study: An earlier analysis of approximately 550 of the donors reported about 290 Gb of sequence data and roughly 110 million unique TCR beta sequences from about 180 million T cells. About 300 gigabases of sequencing data and 80 million or so unique TCR sequences were included in an early release covering roughly 600 HLA-typed donors. Of the roughly 400 genotyped donors, over 70% fell in the genetic ancestry cluster associated with self-reported Caucasian donors. The study was designed to test whether signatures of past pathogen exposure could be identified by cataloging public T cell receptors. The study used immunosequencing to profile the T cell repertoires of approximately 640 subjects and linked those repertoires to cytomegalovirus serostatus. Besides the first cohort of 550 to 750 subjects, a separate validation cohort made up of over 95 different subjects was used. High-throughput TCR immunosequencing, statistical association of individual TCRs with disease status, and machine learning were combined to predict cytomegalovirus infection status. A later analysis re-examined previously published TCR beta repertoires from about 700 donors and added high-resolution HLA genotyping to investigate patterns of TCR occurrence. In the later analysis, no new phenotypic data were used to find candidate immune exposures; instead, reliance was placed on TCR beta sequences and their occurrence across donors. To decide whether each TCR beta V gene segment behaved as functional or pseudogenic, an earlier analysis of some 600 of the donors relied on high-throughput TCR beta sequencing. Donor age, sex, ethnicity and CMV serostatus were compiled together with the repertoire data. In a later genetic analysis, genome-wide SNP genotypes for 398 of the 666 donors were used, and that subset was treated as a discovery cohort. All discovery cohort repertoires had been generated on a single sequencing platform. HLA typing included class I and class II loci at four-digit resolution. The number of typed donors differed by locus: roughly 629-630 for A, B, C, DRB1 and DQB1; 500 to 550 for DQA1; over 600 for DPA1; and 400 to 480 for DPB1. Four to six DR-DQ haplotypes were handled as single units for association and clustering, since linkage in the cohort was strong. Across 398 genotyped donors of the cohort, an average of approximately 200,000 unique TCR beta nucleotide sequences per donor were sequenced, and approximately 17% of those sequences were non-productive.

Libraries were made using the immunoSEQ multiplex PCR assay. For the multiplex PCR, a mixture combining 60 forward primers for TCR Vbeta segments and 13 reverse primers for TCR Jbeta segments was used. A multiplex PCR assay on genomic DNA amplified the CDR3 region of rearranged TCR beta genes. Amplified TCR beta libraries were sequenced as 87-base-pair reads on the Illumina HiSeq System. As for the authors' bioinformatics: Across the roughly 640 repertoires, a later analysis counted tens of millions of unique TCR beta chains, roughly 11 million of which were shared by at least two donors. Raw reads were error-corrected and collapsed into unique sequences with a nearest-neighbor algorithm that merged closely related sequences to remove PCR and sequencing errors. To assign V, D and J gene segments, CDR3 sequences were aligned to IMGT reference sequences. For a sequence to be retained, at least a six-nucleotide match to both a V gene segment and a J gene segment was required. Rearrangements were called productive when the CDR3 lacked stop codons and stayed in frame with V and J; all others were non-productive. Following IMGT convention, CDR3 was defined as the stretch from the second conserved V-encoded cysteine to the conserved J-encoded phenylalanine. In an earlier analysis of just under 600 of the donors, sequences lacking an unambiguous match to a single V gene segment were excluded. An earlier analysis of several hundred of the donors called V segments functional above 56.7% productive rearrangements and segregating when the between-donor standard deviation exceeded 5%. To diagnose cytomegalovirus status from the catalog of TCR beta chain sequences, a statistical classification framework was built. In a later analysis, V and J genes were assigned by comparing TCR nucleotide sequences against IMGT/GENE-DB human TR gene sequences. Using the TCRdist pipeline, a later analysis assigned CDR3 sequences along with most-parsimonious VDJ recombination scenarios. In a later analysis, each TCR beta chain was defined by its CDR3 amino acid sequence together with its V-gene family, and reads without a unique V-gene family were excluded. As a way to deal with suspected cross-contamination and a sequencing artifact, a later analysis dropped roughly 620 nucleotide sequences that were highly shared and had low generation probability. In a later analysis, a clonal expansion index was calculated for each public chain from normalized within-repertoire ranks of inferred template counts. In a later analysis, generation probabilities were computed using a VDJ recombination model fitted to out-of-frame rearrangements, and the results were checked against IGoR. In a later analysis, hypergeometric tests were used to score TCR-TCR, TCR-HLA and TCR-CMV co-occurrence, with a repertoire-size bias correction applied to TCR pairs. To estimate false discovery rates, a later analysis permuted the HLA or CMV assignments 20 times. In a later analysis, co-occurring TCRs were grouped using DBSCAN, and TCRdist sequence similarity was added for clustering within HLA-allele-positive subsets. Co-occurrence clustering excluded repertoires with fewer than 30,000 or more than 120,000 public chains, plus five with anomalous nucleotide sharing. Entries here come from immuneACCESS through TCRdb and include only in-frame sequences with V and J called. Some clones fail to appear in such tables; in the studies checked, an unresolved V gene covers under half of the shortfall, and the cause of the remainder is unknown. V and J calls and clone size are those listed in that table; D and trimming were worked out from the DNA. The sample includes about 200,000 clones, with less than 80% observed a single time. The leading ten clones occupy roughly 0.22% of the sample.

Notes on this clone: Its antigen target is currently unknown. Nothing much larger sits one base from this clone, and base qualities are not available.

The investigation overall reported the following: The sequencing pipeline was judged likely to have produced a cluster of highly shared sequence variants as a technical artifact. CMV serostatus was the only immune exposure information available for the cohort. Several of the top co-occurrence clusters appeared to be linked to parvovirus B19, influenza, CMV and Epstein-Barr virus, according to a later analysis. The presence/absence analyses assumed that sequencing depth was roughly uniform across donors, and that assumption may not be true. According to a later analysis, most CMV-associated TCR beta chains appeared to be HLA-restricted, and the HLA associations seemed to be driven largely by CMV exposure. Correlated functional status among segregating V segments might reflect linkage disequilibrium, but an unknown experimental factor could not be ruled out. A later genetic analysis reported fewer N-insertions in productive TCRs among donors in an Asian-associated ancestry cluster than the roughly 620-donor mean. The cohort was sequenced for TCR beta chains only, and without alpha or paired-chain data the features that could be detected were limited. Because some donors lacked HLA typing at each locus, the association tests relied only on the typed subset. A further reported finding was that TCR beta sequences accurately predicted the HLA-A and HLA-B alleles for most subjects in the first cohort. In a later analysis, TCR association rates were found to vary across HLA loci, with the most associated TCRs seen for DRB1 alleles and the fewest for HLA-C alleles. The study listed 150 to 200 TCR beta chains as associated with cytomegalovirus. The authors suggested that the approach could potentially be extended to other disease states and immunological phenotypes. Compared with equally common non-associated chains, HLA-associated TCR beta chains in a later analysis were more clonally expanded and had lower generation probabilities. In vitro tests confirmed that three of the cytomegalovirus-associated TCR beta chains recognize cytomegalovirus antigens. Most TCR sequences were observed very rarely across donors, whereas some public TCRs were present in many individuals. Cytomegalovirus status was reported to be diagnosed by the classifier with high specificity and sensitivity in both the original and validation cohorts. The earlier analysis of nearly 600 of the donors excluded roughly 17 rarely observed V segments, including chromosome 9 orphons, because counts were too low. Some IMGT-functional V segments, including TRBV6-2 and TRBV6-3, could not be distinguished by the 87-base-pair reads and were therefore excluded. At a false discovery rate of 0.05, a later analysis linked about 17,000 TCR beta sequences to specific HLA alleles. Assigning TCR associations to individual alleles was difficult when HLA alleles, especially DR and DQ, strongly co-occurred. In a later genetic analysis, a missense DCLRE1C variant was associated with V-gene and J-gene trimming of TCR beta chains, and the association was replicated in an independent cohort. Broadly in line with IMGT annotations, most TCR beta V segments showed up in productive rearrangements about 87% or about 30% of the time in an earlier analysis of under 700 of the donors.

The CDR3 holds 21 amino acids from the cysteine to the phenylalanine. Of the read, only the CDR3 DNA is kept; its 63 bases are in frame from base 1. Trimming removed 0 bases from V and 8 bases from J, leaving 33 bases between the germline ends. Via the germline V gene, CDR1 is SGHRS and CDR2 YFSETQ. The cohort consisted of 650 to 850 healthy bone marrow donors. All cohort members were sampled while nominally healthy, although unrecorded immune exposures were likely present. The donor tested CMV seronegative, placing the donor among the 350 or so seronegative members of the cohort. Every donor gave a peripheral blood sample, and the peripheral blood mononuclear cells from that sample were used for TCR beta sequencing. Genomic DNA extraction from the blood cell samples was performed with the Qiagen DNeasy Blood Extraction Kit.

The sample was PBMCs. The rearranged segments are TRBV5-1 and TRBJ2-1, and perhaps TRBD1 as D gene, on 6 matching bases. This TCR was recovered from a girl aged 2 to 9 in good health and CMV-seronegative. The bases read TGCGCCAGCAGCTTGGATCCTTGGGACACAGAGCAGGGGTCTTACAATGATGAGCAGTTCTTC. This is translated as CASSLDPWDTEQGSYNDEQFF.